This T cell receptor (beta chain) was profiled in a study of T cells expressing NK-cell markers. Following a re-call of the 5' RACE reads, TCRdb has one entry per CDR3 protein and lacks DNA. The repertoire shows some 150,000 distinct CDR3 sequences; the top ten hold roughly 12%. CDR3 length: 16 amino acids. Per the germline V gene, CDR1 is KGHDR and CDR2 is SFDVKD. The chain has TRBV24-1 and TRBJ2-2. The sample taken for sequencing was blood T cells: a sorted CD56 or NKG2C T cell subset, CD4+ or CD8+ T cells, or bulk PBMC T cells (not recorded which). The sequence came from a man aged 18 to 30 in good health. CDR3 residues: CATSEDRRTNTGELFF.